This TCR beta chain was sequenced for a study of cytomegalovirus exposure and HLA in healthy donors. PCR primers comprised 60 Vbeta and 13 Jbeta primers. Profiling relied on immunoSEQ multiplex PCR, and the TCRdb table lists in-frame clones only, not all of them. The table includes 70,000 to 95,000 clones, over 75% detected once. Trimming pared 1 base from V and 1 base from J, leaving 8 bases between. The germline V gene has CDR1 SGDLS and CDR2 YYNGEE. The CDR3 sequence is 14 residues long. Source material: PBMCs. This clonotype was obtained from a man younger than 45 in good health and CMV-seropositive. This sequence joins TRBV9 and TRBJ1-1; D remains ambiguous. The DNA for the CDR3 is TGTGCCAGCAGCGTATACGGGGAGAACACTGAAGCTTTCTTT. It is translated as CASSVYGENTEAFF.